These 3 T cell receptor beta chains share one sample of origin, sequenced in a study of blood T cell repertoires in COVID-19. Using immunoSEQ multiplex PCR, the repertoire was profiled, and TCRdb retains in-frame clones only, with some absent. Among more than 120,000 clones listed, roughly 89% were seen once. Sequenced material: peripheral blood. These receptor sequences come from a woman in her forties or fifties with acute or convalescent COVID-19.

CDR3 nucleotide sequence: TGTGCCAGCAGCCCCCGGATAGGGAAAGGGGTCTACGAGCAGTACTTC. Translation: CASSPRIGKGVYEQYF. The V and J genes are TRBV7-7 and TRBJ2-7, with D perhaps TRBD1 (5 bases). The CDR3 totals 16 residues. V was shortened by 5 bases and J by 3 bases, with 20 bases between the two germline ends. Germline loops: CDR1 SSHAT, CDR2 FNYEAQ (reference sequence).

This chain links TRBV10-2 with TRBJ1-1; 9 bases are shared with TRBD1. V dropped 3 bases and J dropped 11; count of bases not matched to a gene: 10. The length of the CDR3 is 14 residues. CDR1 and CDR2 from the germline V gene are WSHSY and SAAADI. CDR3 sequence (DNA): TGCGCCAGCAGTGACGGGACAGGGATTGAAGGGGCTTTCTTT. This translates into CASSDGTGIEGAFF.

The rearrangement links TRBV3-1 (or the pseudogene TRBV3-2) to TRBJ1-2; 9 bases are shared with TRBD1. The CDR3 loop spans 17 amino acids. From germline, CDR1 is LGHDT and CDR2 YNNKEL (reference sequence). V trimming: 10 bases; J trimming: 3 bases; junction bases outside the gene matches: 18. The CDR3 DNA reads TGTGCCACCGAGACAGGGGGGCCCAAAGATGGGGACTATGGCTACACCTTC. Its protein is CATETGGPKDGDYGYTF.